Following are 19 T cell receptor beta chains from one sample sequenced in a study of vaccination and CD4 T cells after COVID-19. These receptors have no identified antigens. Described treatment: roughly 10-day PBMC culture with coronavirus spike peptide pools or control peptides (ViraFEST assay). Gathering of the CD4+ T cells, from the unexposed donor, took place before the COVID-19 pandemic (2011-2018). Sequence data for DNA of cultured CD4+ T cells were generated by the Oncomine TCR Beta short-read assay. Using the QIAamp micro DNA kit, genomic DNA was extracted from the CD4+ T cells that had been cultured. TCRdb reprocessed the PCR reads via MiXCR and lists one record per CDR3 protein. The sample has about 10,000 distinct CDR3 sequences, 30% to 50% seen once; the top ten hold approximately 21%. The specimen sequenced was CD4+ T cells from blood, cultured in vitro. The receptor set was obtained from a human donor in good health.

Only a few counts were recorded for this clonotype. The chain has TRBV4-3 and TRBJ2-7; TRBD2 agrees at 10 bases. CDR3 length equals 15 residues. Germline assignment: CDR1 LGHNA and CDR2 YSLEER. J was trimmed by 3 bases and V by 3 bases; bases with no gene match: 5. The CDR3 nucleotides are TGCGCCAGCAGCCACACACTAGCGGGGCACTACGAGCAGTACTTC. Translating gives CASSHTLAGHYEQYF.

The J gene is TRBJ1-5, the V gene TRBV20-1; no firm D call. Deletions cut 0 bases from V and 2 bases from J, with 11 bases between. CDR1 is DFQATT, CDR2 SNEGSKA, per germline (reference sequence). CDR3 length: 15 amino acids. The CDR3 bases are TGCAGTGCTAGAGAGGAGCCTGGGGGCAATCAGCCCCAGCATTTT. This encodes CSAREEPGGNQPQHF.

This chain links TRBV7-9 with TRBJ1-2, with D perhaps matching TRBD1 (5 bases). V lost 6 bases and J 3 bases, leaving 14 bases between the germline ends. CDR3 length equals 14 residues. Germline V gene lookup returns CDR1 SEHNR and CDR2 FQNEAQ (reference sequence). In nucleotides, the CDR3 is TGTGCCAGCAGGAGTCAGGGAAGAGACTATGGCTACACCTTC. This encodes CASRSQGRDYGYTF.

This clonotype is termed medium-sized. This chain links TRBV6-1 with TRBJ1-5; D ambiguous. Germline CDR1 MNHNS, CDR2 SASEGT. Trimming took off 5 bases at V and 6 bases at J, with 11 bases between the two ends. This CDR3 is built from 13 residues. The CDR3 DNA is TGTGCCAGCAGTCGAGAGTCAGGTCAGCCCCAGCATTTT. Its translation is CASSRESGQPQHF.

This clonotype was seen a single time. The DNA for the CDR3 is TGTGCCAGCTCTGACCGGGGGAATCAGCCCCAGCATTTT. Amino acids: CASSDRGNQPQHF. J is TRBJ1-5 and V is TRBV28; TRBD1 is a possible D gene (5 bases). The V gene's germline CDR1 is MDHEN and CDR2 SYDVKM. V was clipped by 8 bases and J by 4 bases, with 12 bases between them. This CDR3 comprises 13 residues.

The V and J genes are TRBV20-1 and TRBJ2-1; 10 positions agree with TRBD2. The CDR3 contains 15 residues. Per germline, CDR1 DFQATT and CDR2 SNEGSKA (reference sequence). J gave up 0 bases and V 6 bases, and 5 bases lay outside the gene matches. CDR3 amino acids: CSALSGGSSYNEQFF. In DNA form, the CDR3 reads TGCAGTGCGCTTAGCGGGGGGAGCTCCTACAATGAGCAGTTCTTC.

This clonotype was seen a handful of times. The V and J genes are TRBV6-4 and TRBJ2-1, with 8 positions matching TRBD2. In germline, CDR1 is MRHNA, CDR2 SNTAGT. After removal of 6 bases from V and 6 bases from J, the junction contained 10 bases not matched to a gene. The CDR3 spans 15 residues. The CDR3 is CASRTTSGGPNEQFF. The CDR3 region has the DNA TGTGCCAGCAGGACAACTAGCGGAGGTCCCAATGAGCAGTTCTTC.

This clonotype has just a few counts. The V and J genes are TRBV2 and TRBJ1-1, with 12 bases fitting TRBD1. Trimming took 8 bases from V and 7 from J; bases not matched to a gene: 5. Per the germline V gene, CDR1 is SNHLY and CDR2 is FYNNEI. This CDR3 has 13 amino acids. CDR3 in amino acids: CASRDRGLGEAFF. The CDR3 coding sequence is TGTGCCAGCCGGGACAGGGGGCTTGGTGAAGCTTTCTTT.

As for this clonotype: The junction does not match germline at one end; this may be a read error. This sequence joins TRBV19 and TRBJ1-5; maybe TRBD1 (5 bases). The CDR3 has 13 residues. The germline CDR1 and CDR2 sequences are LNHDA and SQIVND (reference sequence). CDR3 nucleotide sequence: TGTGCCAGTAGTTTCGACAGTGATCAGTCCCAGCATTTT. It codes for CASSFDSDQSQHF. Full variable domain (outside the CDR3, taken from reference TRBV19 and TRBJ1-5): DGGITQSPKYLFRKEGQNVTLSCEQNLNHDAMYWYRQDPGQGLRLIYYSQIVNDFQKGDIAEGYSVSREKKESFPLTVTSAQKNPTAFYLCASSFDSDQSQHFGDGTRLSIL.

This clonotype appeared once. J is TRBJ2-4 and V is TRBV20-1; the D gene is possibly TRBD2 (5 bases). CDR1 and CDR2 from the germline V gene are DFQATT and SNEGSKA (reference sequence). CDR3 size: 13 residues. Trimming pared 0 bases from V and 3 bases from J, leaving 6 bases between. CDR3 DNA: TGCAGTGCTAGAGACGGGGTCAAAAACATTCAGTACTTC. It specifies CSARDGVKNIQYF.

By share, this clonotype ranks as medium-sized (0.01 to 0.1%). V is TRBV20-1 and J is TRBJ2-2, with D possibly being TRBD1 (6 bases). This CDR3 has 14 amino acids. V was shortened by 6 bases and J by 7 bases, with 18 bases between the two germline ends. Per the germline V gene, CDR1 is DFQATT and CDR2 is SNEGSKA (reference sequence). This CDR3 is CSAEVKQGSGELFF. CDR3 nucleotide sequence: TGCAGTGCCGAAGTTAAACAGGGTAGCGGGGAGCTGTTTTTT.

The chain carries TRBV29-1 and TRBJ2-7; perhaps D is TRBD1 or TRBD2 (5 bases each). V lost 6 bases and J lost 5, with 11 bases in between. The germline V gene has CDR1 SQVTM and CDR2 ANQGSEA. This CDR3 contains 11 residues. CDR3 sequence reads: CSVGDGDEQYF. Here the CDR3 DNA reads TGCAGCGTCGGGGACGGGGACGAGCAGTACTTC.

The chain employs TRBV7-9 and TRBJ2-3; 9 positions match TRBD2. Germline CDR1 is SEHNR and CDR2 is FQNEAQ (reference sequence). V lost 10 bases, J lost 1 base, and 9 bases stayed unmatched. This CDR3 has 15 amino acids. Written as DNA, the CDR3 is TGTGCCAAGGCGGCTAGCGGGACCCGCACAGATACGCAGTATTTT. The encoded protein is CAKAASGTRTDTQYF.

The CDR3 coding sequence is TGTGCCAGCAGTTGGGACACTAGCAATCAGCCCCAGCATTTT. Translating it yields CASSWDTSNQPQHF. The chain couples TRBV2 to TRBJ1-5, with a possible D match to TRBD1 (6 bases). The length of the CDR3 is 14 residues. V was trimmed by 5 bases and J by 0 bases, leaving 8 bases between them. Germline CDR1 is SNHLY and CDR2 is FYNNEI.

The genes are TRBV19 and TRBJ1-5; D is possibly TRBD1 (6 bases). V was cut by 5 bases and J by 3 bases, with 14 bases left in between. Germline CDR1 is LNHDA and CDR2 is SQIVND (reference sequence). This CDR3 comprises 15 residues. CDR3 protein: CASSPRGTHNQPQHF. DNA for the CDR3: TGTGCCAGTAGTCCTCGGGGGACACACAATCAGCCCCAGCATTTT.

The rearrangement uses TRBV24-1 and TRBJ2-7; either TRBD1 or TRBD2 may supply D (6 bases each). The CDR3 is made up of 17 amino acids. Trimming pared 2 bases from V and 0 bases from J, leaving 16 bases between. The germline gives CDR1 KGHDR, CDR2 SFDVKD. In nucleotides, the CDR3 is TGTGCCACCAGTGATTCCCATCGGGGGCCCTCCTCCTACGAGCAGTACTTC. This codes for CATSDSHRGPSSYEQYF.

This chain's CDR3 is CSVKGRVEYNEQFF. CDR3 bases: TGCAGCGTGAAGGGCAGGGTGGAGTACAATGAGCAGTTCTTC. The chain joins TRBV29-1 to TRBJ2-1; D possibly corresponds to TRBD1 (5 bases). Germline V gene lookup returns CDR1 SQVTM and CDR2 ANQGSEA. Trimming pared 6 bases from V and 4 bases from J, leaving 16 bases between. This CDR3 spans 14 amino acids.

The chain combines TRBV12-3 or TRBV12-4 with TRBJ2-5, with 10 bases fitting TRBD2. This CDR3 spans 15 amino acids. Trimming at V came to 1 base and at J to 5 bases, leaving 4 bases not matched to a gene. CDR3 amino acids: CASSLGAGGRETQYF. The CDR3 DNA follows: TGTGCCAGCAGTTTAGGAGCGGGAGGGAGGGAGACCCAGTACTTC.

This sequence joins TRBV11-2 and TRBJ2-1; possible D gene TRBD1, 6 bases. The CDR3 has 13 residues. Germline V gives CDR1 SGHAT, CDR2 FQNNGV. Trimming took 4 bases from V and 11 from J, leaving 15 bases between them. The CDR3 here is CASSSNRATQQFF. For the CDR3, the DNA is TGTGCCAGCAGCTCCAACAGGGCAACCCAGCAGTTCTTC. Full variable domain (remainder filled in from reference TRBV11-2 and TRBJ2-1): EAGVAQSPRYKIIEKRQSVAFWCNPISGHATLYWYQQILGQGPKLLIQFQNNGVVDDSQLPKDRFSAERLKGVDSTLKIQPAKLEDSAVYLCASSSNRATQQFFGPGTRLTVL.